Listed here are 8 T cell receptor beta chains from one sample, sequenced in a study of T cells in Graves' hyperthyroidism and ophthalmopathy (dated by TCRdb to the late 2010s). Libraries were prepared through multiplex PCR. This sample was sequenced with an Illumina HiSeq 2000. TCR beta CDR3 regions were amplified from RNA transcripts. The first round of RT-PCR for the TCR CDR3 was performed with the HTBI primer set and the Qiagen OneStep RT-PCR kit. TCRdb redid the processing of the public reads, applying fastp at Q25 and MiXCR, and retained in-frame beta chains. Each entry is one CDR3 protein sequence, shown with its most common DNA and genes. This sample comprises 400,000 to 550,000 distinct CDR3 sequences, around 22% of them detected only once. 10% to 12% of the sample is in the top ten clones. Input material: blood. The receptor set was obtained from a woman between 25 and 40 years old with Graves' ophthalmopathy.

This clonotype was counted at least ten times. This chain connects TRBV7-3 to TRBJ2-2; 7 bases match TRBD2. The length of the CDR3 is 18 residues. Germline CDR1 SGHTA, CDR2 FQGTGA. J was trimmed by 2 bases and V by 4 bases; bases with no gene match: 13. CDR3 in amino acids: CASSSRTSWGPNTGELFF. The CDR3 DNA follows: TGTGCCAGCAGCTCCAGGACTAGTTGGGGCCCTAACACCGGGGAGCTGTTTTTT.

The table lists this clonotype with many counts. This chain connects TRBV24-1 to TRBJ2-5; 7 nucleotides align to TRBD2. Germline assignment: CDR1 KGHDR and CDR2 SFDVKD. Unmatched junction bases numbered 17, after V lost 5 bases and J lost 3 bases. The CDR3 spans 18 residues. CDR3 DNA sequence: TGTGCCACCAGTGCTTACATGTCGTCCGGGACTATGGAAGAGACCCAGTACTTC. As protein: CATSAYMSSGTMEETQYF.

The sample holds many counts of this clonotype. In DNA, the CDR3 is TGTGCCAGCAGCTACAGGGGGCGTTGTTATCAGCCCCAGCATTTT. As protein: CASSYRGRCYQPQHF. J is TRBJ1-5 and V is TRBV7-4; 9 bases fit TRBD1. Trimming removed 4 bases from V and 5 bases from J; junction bases left unmatched: 6. The CDR3 length is 15 residues. CDR1 SGHVT and CDR2 SQSDAQ come from the germline V gene.

This clonotype was recorded many times. The rearrangement uses TRBV6-1 and TRBJ2-7; D might be TRBD1 (6 bases). Trimming stripped 4 bases from V and 4 bases from J, with 17 bases between. Germline CDR1 is MNHNS and CDR2 is SASEGT. The CDR3 runs 15 residues. The CDR3 DNA follows: TGTGCCAGCAGTGGTGGGGGCAGGCAGCAATACGAGCAGTACTTC. Protein product: CASSGGGRQQYEQYF.

This sequence joins TRBV11-2 and TRBJ2-5; possible D gene TRBD2, 5 bases. CDR1 and CDR2 from the germline V gene are SGHAT and FQNNGV. The CDR3 length is 15 residues. The ends were cut back, 4 bases at V and 3 bases at J, with 15 bases in the middle. CDR3 sequence reads: CASSSLRVGKETQYF. CDR3 coding DNA: TGTGCCAGCAGCTCCCTGAGGGTGGGGAAAGAGACCCAGTACTTC.

This clonotype was seen a few times. The chain recombines TRBV11-2 with TRBJ1-3; no clear D gene. V lost 7 bases, J lost 0 bases, and 19 bases lay in between. Germline V gives CDR1 SGHAT, CDR2 FQNNGV. The CDR3 runs 17 residues. CDR3 residues: CASTPDPRIYSGNTIYF. The CDR3 DNA reads as TGTGCCAGCACTCCAGACCCCAGGATTTACTCTGGAAACACCATATATTTT.

This clonotype has ten or more counts. The gene calls are TRBV6-5 and TRBJ1-3, with TRBD1 identical over 8 bases. CDR1 and CDR2 from the germline V gene are MNHEY and SVGAGI. V lost 2 bases, J lost 3 bases, and 3 bases stayed unmatched. There are 15 residues in the CDR3. The CDR3 spells CASSYPGQGGNTIYF. The CDR3, as DNA: TGTGCCAGCAGTTACCCTGGACAGGGTGGAAACACCATATATTTT.

Only a few counts were recorded for this clonotype. This chain links TRBV5-1 with TRBJ2-5; D is possibly TRBD2 (5 bases). Per the germline V gene, CDR1 is SGHRS and CDR2 is YFSETQ. Trimming removed 4 bases from V and 5 bases from J, with 27 bases in between. The CDR3 has 18 residues. For the CDR3, the DNA is TGCGCCAGCAGCGAACTCAAGATCGTAGGACTTAGGCCGGAGACCCAGTACTTC. Translation gives CASSELKIVGLRPETQYF.